The 19 T cell receptor beta chains in this list originate from one sample, sequenced in a study of T-cell memory formation after mild COVID-19. TCRdb used MiXCR to reprocess the 5' RACE reads, holding one entry per CDR3 protein. The repertoire holds 430,000 or so distinct CDR3 sequences, about 23% seen once, with 9.5% to 15% in the top ten. The sequencing input was PBMCs or a T cell subset sorted from them (not recorded which). The receptors derive from an adult woman who had mild COVID-19 (a few samples of this study predate the infection). Cell type and time point are not known.

This sequence joins TRBV5-1 and TRBJ2-3; D not certain. The CDR3 covers 16 residues. CDR1 is SGHRS, CDR2 YFSETQ, per germline. V was trimmed by 1 base and J by 0 bases, leaving 12 bases between them. This chain's CDR3 is CASSLMAITSTDTQYF. Written as DNA, the CDR3 is TGCGCCAGCAGCTTGATGGCAATTACTAGCACAGATACGCAGTATTTT.

This clonotype appeared a few times. V and J are TRBV12-3 or TRBV12-4 and TRBJ1-5; 8 bases are shared with TRBD1. The junction had 8 bases not matched to a gene; V was cut back by 6 bases and J by 7 bases. This CDR3 is 14 amino acids long. Written as DNA, the CDR3 is TGTGCCAGCAGCCCGGGACAGGAGTGGCAGCCCCAGCATTTT. It yields the protein CASSPGQEWQPQHF.

J is TRBJ1-4 and V is TRBV5-4; D not resolved. There are 14 residues in the CDR3. Trimming took off 1 base at V and 8 bases at J, with 12 bases between the two ends. Germline CDR1 SGHNT, CDR2 YYREEE (reference sequence). CDR3 sequence: CASSLKDMPEKLFF. CDR3 nucleotides: TGTGCCAGCAGCTTGAAGGATATGCCCGAAAAACTGTTTTTT.

This clonotype appeared a few times. The chain combines TRBV7-6 with TRBJ2-3, with 9 bases matching TRBD2. The CDR3 loop spans 17 amino acids. CDR1 is SGHVS, CDR2 FNYEAQ, per germline. J gave up 0 bases and V 2 bases, and 6 bases lay outside the gene matches. The CDR3 region has the DNA TGTGCCAGCAGCTTAATGGTTAGCGGGGGAAGCACAGATACGCAGTATTTT. This codes for CASSLMVSGGSTDTQYF.

This clonotype has only a few counts. The chain recombines TRBV18 with TRBJ2-3; 13 nucleotides agree with TRBD2. The length of the CDR3 is 17 residues. The germline V gene has CDR1 KGHSH and CDR2 LQKENI. With 3 bases clipped from V and 0 bases from J, the junction kept 3 bases outside the gene matches. The CDR3 sequence: CASSPGTSGTSTDTQYF. Written as DNA, the CDR3 is TGTGCCAGCTCACCCGGGACTAGCGGGACTAGCACAGATACGCAGTATTTT.

The rearrangement joins TRBV29-1 to TRBJ1-2; no clear D. The length of the CDR3 is 9 residues. The germline CDR1 and CDR2 sequences are SQVTM and ANQGSEA. V lost 8 bases and J 8 bases, leaving 9 bases between the germline ends. The CDR3 is CSTSEGYTF. The DNA of the CDR3 is TGCAGCACATCAGAGGGCTACACCTTC.

This clonotype was detected a few times. This chain uses TRBV7-9 with TRBJ1-2; D is unresolved. The CDR3 sequence is 14 residues long. Trimming pared 5 bases from V and 2 bases from J, leaving 12 bases between. CDR1 is SEHNR and CDR2 is FQNEAQ in the germline V gene (reference sequence). CDR3 sequence reads: CASSKGTANYGYTF. The CDR3 DNA reads as TGTGCCAGCAGCAAGGGTACAGCGAACTATGGCTACACCTTC.

The CDR3 bases are TGTGCCAGCCGGGACACTTTAAACGAGCAGTACTTC. This translates into CASRDTLNEQYF. This chain uses TRBV12-3 or TRBV12-4 with TRBJ2-7, with a possible D match to TRBD1 (6 bases). The CDR3 runs 12 residues. Between the trimmed V and J ends, which lost 8 bases and 5 bases, there was a span of 13 bases.

This clonotype was detected only once. V gene TRBV20-1 combines with J gene TRBJ1-2; D unresolved. Germline loops: CDR1 DFQATT, CDR2 SNEGSKA (reference sequence). The CDR3 sequence is 15 residues long. Trimming pared 0 bases from V and 1 base from J, leaving 12 bases between. The CDR3 spells CSARDPNGSNYGYTF. CDR3 DNA sequence: TGCAGTGCTAGAGATCCGAACGGCAGTAACTATGGCTACACCTTC.

This clonotype was observed a handful of times. The chain joins TRBV5-1 to TRBJ2-1; D may match TRBD1 or TRBD2 (5 bases each). The germline V and J ends were trimmed by 5 bases and 2 bases, with 17 bases remaining between them. CDR1 is SGHRS, CDR2 YFSETQ, per germline. This CDR3 has 16 amino acids. The chain's CDR3 is CASSPIPGTPYNEQFF. Written as DNA, the CDR3 is TGCGCCAGCAGTCCCATTCCCGGGACCCCCTACAATGAGCAGTTCTTC.

This clonotype showed up many times. The DNA of the CDR3 is TGTGCCAGCAGCCCCGGCACTAGCAAGGCCGGGGAGCTGTTTTTT. Translating it yields CASSPGTSKAGELFF. The chain recombines TRBV7-9 with TRBJ2-2, with D tentatively TRBD2 (6 bases). Germline CDR1 and CDR2: SEHNR and FQNEAQ (reference sequence). The CDR3 consists of 15 residues. Trimming cost V 5 bases and J 6 bases, with 16 bases left between them.

The V gene is TRBV7-6, the J gene TRBJ2-3, with TRBD2 matching 14 bases. Germline loops: CDR1 SGHVS, CDR2 FNYEAQ. After removal of 2 bases from V and 5 bases from J, the junction contained 12 bases not matched to a gene. The CDR3 totals 19 residues. The CDR3 nucleotides read TGTGCCAGCAGCTTACCACGTCCGGGACTAGCGGGAGATCTAGATACGCAGTATTTT. Translation: CASSLPRPGLAGDLDTQYF.

The chain carries TRBV29-1 and TRBJ1-1; tentative D call: TRBD1 (5 bases). The ends were cut back, 3 bases at V and 0 bases at J, with 11 bases in the middle. From germline, CDR1 is SQVTM and CDR2 ANQGSEA. CDR3 length: 14 residues. The CDR3 DNA sequence: TGCAGCGTTGACGTTGGACAAGTGAACACTGAAGCTTTCTTT. Translation gives CSVDVGQVNTEAFF. The full variable domain, completed using reference TRBV29-1 and TRBJ1-1, is SAVISQKPSRDICQRGTSLTIQCQVDSQVTMMFWYRQQPGQSLTLIATANQGSEATYESGFVIDKFPISRPNLTFSTLTVSNMSPEDSSIYLCSVDVGQVNTEAFFGQGTRLTVV.

This clonotype came up a few times. This sequence joins TRBV20-1 and TRBJ2-1, with D unclear. The CDR3 sequence is 15 residues long. CDR1 and CDR2 (germline): DFQATT, SNEGSKA (reference sequence). V gave up 0 bases and J gave up 8 bases, with 17 bases separating them. The CDR3: CSARDTMGGSHEQFF. The CDR3 bases are TGCAGTGCTAGAGATACAATGGGTGGTTCCCATGAGCAGTTCTTC.

The sample holds a few counts of this clonotype. The chain carries TRBV7-8 and TRBJ1-1; D not certain. The CDR3 consists of 16 residues. V was pared by 0 bases and J by 4 bases, with 15 bases between. Germline V lookup: CDR1 SGHVS, CDR2 FQNEAQ. The CDR3 sequence is CASSLAPGRAGTEAFF. The CDR3 nucleotides read TGTGCCAGCAGCTTAGCACCAGGACGCGCGGGCACTGAAGCTTTCTTT.

The rearrangement joins TRBV19 to TRBJ1-5, with a weak D call TRBD1 (6 bases). The CDR3 is 17 residues long. V was clipped by 3 bases and J by 0 bases, with 15 bases between them. The germline CDR1 and CDR2 sequences are LNHDA and SQIVND (reference sequence). CDR3 in DNA: TGTGCCAGTAGTATCAGTGGGGGCGGTTATAGCAATCAGCCCCAGCATTTT. This gives the protein CASSISGGGYSNQPQHF.

V and J are TRBV7-8 and TRBJ2-7; 15 bases align to TRBD2. The CDR3 has 17 residues. Germline CDR1 SGHVS, CDR2 FQNEAQ. J lost 5 bases, V lost 5 bases, and 10 bases had no gene match. In DNA form, the CDR3 reads TGTGCCAGCAGCAACGACCTGGGACTAGCGGGAGGCAACGAGCAGTACTTC. Residues: CASSNDLGLAGGNEQYF.

This clonotype was seen a few times. V and J are TRBV5-4 and TRBJ2-5, with TRBD2 identical over 8 bases. Germline values: CDR1 SGHNT, CDR2 YYREEE (reference sequence). The trim removed 4 bases at V and 4 bases at J, leaving 9 bases unmatched. The CDR3 spans 15 residues. CDR3 loop: CASSPREGRGETQYF. CDR3 DNA: TGTGCCAGCAGCCCCCGGGAGGGCCGGGGAGAGACCCAGTACTTC.

Only a few counts were recorded for this clonotype. This chain links TRBV29-1 with TRBJ2-1, with TRBD1 matching over 8 bases. The CDR3 covers 16 residues. The V and J ends lost 0 bases and 2 bases, in that order; junction bases with no gene match: 6. Germline V gene lookup returns CDR1 SQVTM and CDR2 ANQGSEA. CDR3 protein: CSVEETDRAAYNEQFF. CDR3 DNA: TGCAGCGTTGAAGAAACGGACAGGGCCGCCTACAATGAGCAGTTCTTC.